This record looks at one T cell receptor beta chain sequence and its context. This sample also contains other DNA sequences that code for the same CDR3. Authors' data handling: Cell counts per sample came from amplifying reference gene primers. Profiled with immunoSEQ multiplex PCR; TCRdb holds only in-frame clones, not every one. V, J and clone size were drawn from that table, and D and trimming were deduced from the DNA. The sample lists under 200,000 clones, 80% to 95% occurring once. The junction had 5 bases not matched to a gene; V was cut back by 4 bases and J by 4 bases. CDR1 is SGHRS, CDR2 YFSETQ, per germline. This CDR3 has 13 amino acids. The data stem from a study of blood T cell repertoires in COVID-19. Study background: Samples came from the United States, Italy and Spain, spanning acute and convalescent COVID-19. PBMCs, B-cell-depleted T cells, or T cells were the source of the cDNA or gDNA that made up the material.

The TCR comes from a man aged 50-59 years with acute or convalescent COVID-19. The specimen was peripheral blood. The V gene is TRBV5-1, the J gene TRBJ2-7, with 7 bases identical to TRBD2. CDR3: CASSSGTGYEQYF. CDR3 DNA sequence: TGCGCCAGCAGCAGCGGGACGGGGTACGAGCAGTACTTC.